A selection of T cell receptor beta chains follows, all from one sample in a study of follicular helper T cells after annual influenza vaccination. Only in-frame clones appear in the TCRdb table, and some are missing; sequencing was by immunoSEQ multiplex PCR. Of 9,300 or so clones in the sample, 70% to 90% were seen once. The sample consisted of CXCR5+ CD38- circulating T follicular helper cells from blood, taken 7 days after influenza vaccination. The receptors derive from an adult who received the influenza vaccine. The CDR3 runs from the conserved cysteine through the conserved F or W. The order of the fields is clone size, D gene, J gene, V gene, CDR3 DNA, CDR3 protein. D genes are given only for firm matches. Where a row states a size, it is once, few, many or the class of an expanded clone; other rows omit it.

-	TRBD2	TRBJ2-1	TRBV11-3	TGTGCCAGCAGCCCGCGGGTAGCGGGAGTAAGTGAGCAGTTCTTC	CASSPRVAGVSEQFF
-	TRBD1	TRBJ1-5	TRBV19	TGTGCCAGTAGTACGGTCGGACAGGCGAGCAATCAGCCCCAGCATTTT	CASSTVGQASNQPQHF
-	-	TRBJ2-1	TRBV6-5	TGTGCCACCAGGGCTAGTGGCTATGAGCAGTTCTTC	CATRASGYEQFF
-	-	TRBJ1-6	TRBV5-1	TGCGCCAGCAGCTCTGGAAGTGGCAATTCACCCCTCCACTTT	CASSSGSGNSPLHF
once	-	TRBJ1-4	TRBV11-2	TGTGCCAGCAGCTTAGATCAACTGAATAATGAAAAACTGTTTTTT	CASSLDQLNNEKLFF
-	TRBD1	TRBJ2-7	TRBV28	TGTGCCAGCAGTGGACAGGGAAACTACGAGCAGTACTTC	CASSGQGNYEQYF
few	TRBD1	TRBJ2-2	TRBV4-2	TGTGCCAGCAGCCAAGATTCCCAGGGGGACACCGGGGAGCTGTTTTTT	CASSQDSQGDTGELFF
-	-	TRBJ2-7	TRBV6-5	TGTGCCAGCACTGGGAGTGTAAACTACGAGCAGTACTTC	CASTGSVNYEQYF
-	-	TRBJ2-7	TRBV4-1	TGCGCCAGCACTCCGACAGTAGGGGCCTACGAGCAGTACTTC	CASTPTVGAYEQYF
-	-	TRBJ2-5	TRBV4-2	TGTGCCAGCAGCCAAGATCTTGGTGGGGGGGCATCACCCGCTTTACAAGAGACCCAGTACTTC	CASSQDLGGGASPALQETQYF
-	TRBD2	TRBJ2-1	TRBV5-4	TGTGCCAGCAGCTTAAATAGCGGGAGGGCTGGTGAGCAGTTCTTC	CASSLNSGRAGEQFF
-	TRBD1	TRBJ2-1	TRBV15	TGTGCCACCAGCAGTAGGACAGGGGCCGGCAATGAGCAGTTCTTC	CATSSRTGAGNEQFF
-	-	TRBJ1-5	TRBV6-6	TGTGCCAGCAGTTACGGAGGAAACAGGGTGAATCAGCCCCAGCATTTT	CASSYGGNRVNQPQHF
-	TRBD2	TRBJ2-7	TRBV28	TGTGCCAGCAGTTTATACACTAGCGGAAACAACTACGAGCAGTACTTC	CASSLYTSGNNYEQYF
-	TRBD2	TRBJ2-7	TRBV28	TGTGCCAGCACCCCGGGGGGGGTACTTATCTACGAGCAGTACTTC	CASTPGGVLIYEQYF
-	-	TRBJ2-2	TRBV15	TGTGCCACCAGCAGAGATCTCTACGGGGCCGGGGAGCTGTTTTTT	CATSRDLYGAGELFF
-	-	TRBJ2-5	TRBV29-1	TGCAGCGTTGCGGCAGGGATGGAGACCCAGTACTTC	CSVAAGMETQYF
-	TRBD1	TRBJ2-1	TRBV27	TGTGCCAGCAGTCCCTGGGGGACAGGGGGGAGGGAGCAGTTCTTC	CASSPWGTGGREQFF
-	-	TRBJ2-5	TRBV18	TGTGCCAGCTCACCAATCCAGGGCCAAGAGACCCAGTACTTC	CASSPIQGQETQYF
-	TRBD1	TRBJ2-3	TRBV7-2	TGTGCCAGCAGCCTCTTACAGGGGGGCGGCACAGATACGCAGTATTTT	CASSLLQGGGTDTQYF
-	-	TRBJ1-1	TRBV7-2	TGTGCCAGCAGCAAGAGGCAGGACAGTGAAGCTTTCTTT	CASSKRQDSEAFF
once	-	TRBJ2-1	TRBV11-2	TGTGCCAGCAGACCTTTAGGGGACTCCTACAATGAGCAGTTCTTC	CASRPLGDSYNEQFF
-	-	TRBJ2-5	TRBV29-1	TGCAGCGTAGGTCGCCAGCGGGAGACCCAGTACTTC	CSVGRQRETQYF
-	-	TRBJ2-1	TRBV4-3	TGCGCCAGCAGCCCGTTGTTCCCCACACATGGCGAGCAGTTCTTC	CASSPLFPTHGEQFF
-	-	TRBJ1-6	TRBV11-1	TGTGCCAGCAGCTTGAGACCAAATTCACCCCTCCACTTT	CASSLRPNSPLHF
once	TRBD1	TRBJ2-1	TRBV7-9	TGTGCCAGCAGCCTAACCGGGACAGGGGGCGCAAACAATGAGCAGTTCTTC	CASSLTGTGGANNEQFF
-	TRBD2	TRBJ2-1	TRBV5-1	TGCGCCAGCAGCGATAGCGGGGACCCTACGGGGGAGCAGTTCTTC	CASSDSGDPTGEQFF
-	TRBD1	TRBJ2-7	TRBV7-2	TGTGCCAGCAGCGTCACCGGGACAGGGTTCGACGAGCAGTACTTC	CASSVTGTGFDEQYF
-	-	TRBJ2-7	TRBV25-1	TGTGCCAGCAGCCCTCGACAGGAAAGGGCGGACGAGCAGTACTTC	CASSPRQERADEQYF
-	-	TRBJ2-5	TRBV7-9	TGTGCCAGCAGCTTAGATGAAGGGGAGACCCAGTACTTC	CASSLDEGETQYF
once	-	TRBJ2-5	TRBV19	TGTGCCAGTGGCTTTCAAGAGACCCAGTACTTC	CASGFQETQYF
-	-	TRBJ1-2	TRBV28	TGTGCCAGCAGTCCCAGAACCAGTAACTATGGCTACACCTTC	CASSPRTSNYGYTF